The rows below give T cell receptor beta chains drawn from one sample of a study of blood T cell repertoires in COVID-19. Assay: immunoSEQ multiplex PCR; the TCRdb copy retains only in-frame clones and omits some. The data hold hundreds of thousands of clones, with just under 85% observed a single time. Input material: peripheral blood. These receptors all come from a woman older than 75 with acute or convalescent COVID-19. Both conserved end residues are part of each CDR3. A D gene is named only where the DNA matches it firmly. Where a row states a size, it is once, few, many or the class of an expanded clone; other rows omit it.

J: TRBJ2-2
size: -
D: -
V: TRBV6-5
DNA: TGTGCCAGCAGCAACGTGGCCACCGGGGAGCTGTTTTTT
CDR3: CASSNVATGELFF

J: TRBJ1-2
size: few
D: TRBD1
V: TRBV10-3
DNA: TGTGCCATCAGTAGACAGGGCAGAGGGGACTATGGCTACACCTTC
CDR3: CAISRQGRGDYGYTF

J: TRBJ1-5
size: -
D: TRBD1
V: TRBV28
DNA: TGTGCCAGCAGTCGGACAGGGGCCCCCGATCAGCCCCAGCATTTT
CDR3: CASSRTGAPDQPQHF

J: TRBJ1-4
size: -
D: TRBD1
V: TRBV6-5
DNA: TGTGCCAGCACCGACTCCGGGACAGGGAAACTGTTTTTT
CDR3: CASTDSGTGKLFF

J: TRBJ1-2
size: -
D: -
V: TRBV2
DNA: TGTGCCAGCAGTTCACAGGGTAACTATGGCTACACCTTC
CDR3: CASSSQGNYGYTF

J: TRBJ2-2
size: once
D: TRBD2
V: TRBV15
DNA: TGTGCCACCAGCAGAGTGGCGGGGGGCACCGGGGAGCTGTTTTTT
CDR3: CATSRVAGGTGELFF

J: TRBJ1-6
size: few
D: -
V: TRBV5-1
DNA: TGCGCCAGCAGCCGGGGTGAATCACCCCTCCACTTT
CDR3: CASSRGESPLHF

J: TRBJ1-1
size: -
D: TRBD1
V: TRBV2
DNA: TGTGCCAGCAGGGATGACAGGGGAGCGACTGAAGCTTTCTTT
CDR3: CASRDDRGATEAFF

J: TRBJ2-7
size: -
D: TRBD1
V: TRBV6-5
DNA: TGTGCCACGCGAAGGGACAGGGGTTCCTACGAGCAGTACTTC
CDR3: CATRRDRGSYEQYF

J: TRBJ2-7
size: -
D: TRBD1
V: TRBV11-2
DNA: TGTGCCAGCAGCTTACGCGGACAGGGCACCTACGAGCAGTACTTC
CDR3: CASSLRGQGTYEQYF

J: TRBJ1-5
size: few
D: TRBD1
V: TRBV2
DNA: TGTGCCAGCAGTCAGGACAGGGGAATCGATCAGCCCCAGCATTTT
CDR3: CASSQDRGIDQPQHF

J: TRBJ1-1
size: -
D: -
V: TRBV4-1
DNA: TGCGCCAGCAGCCAAGATCGCAGGGAAAACACTGAAGCTTTCTTT
CDR3: CASSQDRRENTEAFF

J: TRBJ1-2
size: -
D: -
V: TRBV28
DNA: TGTGCCAGCAGTTTATTCCGAGAGGGCTACACCTTC
CDR3: CASSLFREGYTF

J: TRBJ1-6
size: -
D: -
V: TRBV18
DNA: TGTGCCAGCTCACCGGCAGGGTTTAATTCACCCCTCCACTTT
CDR3: CASSPAGFNSPLHF

J: TRBJ1-1
size: -
D: -
V: TRBV18
DNA: TGTGCCAGCTCACCACTGGGGGGAACTGAAGCTTTCTTT
CDR3: CASSPLGGTEAFF

J: TRBJ1-2
size: -
D: -
V: TRBV19
DNA: TGTGCCAGTAGTAAAACGGAGAACTATGGCTACACCTTC
CDR3: CASSKTENYGYTF

J: TRBJ2-7
size: -
D: -
V: TRBV15
DNA: TGTGCCACCAGCAGGGGGTTTTCCGGGAGCTCCTACGAGCAGTACTTC
CDR3: CATSRGFSGSSYEQYF

J: TRBJ2-7
size: few
D: TRBD2
V: TRBV7-2
DNA: TGTGCCAGCAGCTTAGGGTCTAGCGGCTCCTACGAGCAGTACTTC
CDR3: CASSLGSSGSYEQYF

J: TRBJ1-3
size: -
D: -
V: TRBV4-3
DNA: TGCGCCAGCAGCCAATGGGGCGGATCTCAGGACGGAAACACCATATATTTT
CDR3: CASSQWGGSQDGNTIYF

J: TRBJ2-3
size: -
D: TRBD2
V: TRBV27
DNA: TGTGCCAGCAACCTAGCGGGAGTGCCAGATACGCAGTATTTT
CDR3: CASNLAGVPDTQYF

J: TRBJ1-5
size: -
D: TRBD1
V: TRBV7-9
DNA: TGTGCCACCGCGACAGGGTACGGCAATCAGCCCCAGCATTTT
CDR3: CATATGYGNQPQHF

J: TRBJ2-7
size: once
D: TRBD2
V: TRBV9
DNA: TGTGCCAGCAACCCGTCGGGGGGCTCCTACGAGCAGTACTTC
CDR3: CASNPSGGSYEQYF

J: TRBJ2-5
size: -
D: -
V: TRBV3-1/TRBV3-2
DNA: TGTGCCAGCAGCCAAGGGACAGCTAAAGAGACCCAGTACTTC
CDR3: CASSQGTAKETQYF

J: TRBJ1-2
size: -
D: TRBD1
V: TRBV27
DNA: TGTGCCAGCAGTCGTACTAGGGACAGAAGGTTTGGCTACACCTTC
CDR3: CASSRTRDRRFGYTF

J: TRBJ1-5
size: -
D: TRBD1
V: TRBV10-1
DNA: TGCGCCAGCAGTGTCTGCAGGGGGCTAAGCTGCAATCAGCCCCAGCATTTT
CDR3: CASSVCRGLSCNQPQHF

J: TRBJ2-1
size: -
D: -
V: TRBV2
DNA: TGTGCCAGCAGGTCGGACAGCGCCTACAATGAGCAGTTCTTC
CDR3: CASRSDSAYNEQFF

J: TRBJ2-7
size: -
D: TRBD2
V: TRBV3-1/TRBV3-2
DNA: TGTGCCAGCAGCCGCCTAGCGGGAGACTACGAGCAGTACTTC
CDR3: CASSRLAGDYEQYF

J: TRBJ1-1
size: -
D: -
V: TRBV4-2
DNA: TGTGCCAGCAGCCAAGATCGGCAGGGAATGAACACTGAAGCTTTCTTT
CDR3: CASSQDRQGMNTEAFF

J: TRBJ1-5
size: -
D: -
V: TRBV18
DNA: TGTGCCAGCTCACCCACCAGGGGTAATCAGCCCCAGCATTTT
CDR3: CASSPTRGNQPQHF

J: TRBJ1-6
size: once
D: TRBD1
V: TRBV5-1
DNA: TGCGCCAGCAGCCGGACCCCGGGACAGGGGGCGGATTCACCCCTCCACTTT
CDR3: CASSRTPGQGADSPLHF

J: TRBJ2-7
size: -
D: TRBD2
V: TRBV4-3
DNA: TGCGCCAGCAGCCAAGACCGGCGGGGGGGCCTTTCCTACGAGCAGTACTTC
CDR3: CASSQDRRGGLSYEQYF

J: TRBJ1-5
size: -
D: -
V: TRBV9
DNA: TGTGCCAGCAGCGTAGGAGACAGATACAATCAGCCCCAGCATTTT
CDR3: CASSVGDRYNQPQHF

J: TRBJ1-1
size: few
D: -
V: TRBV25-1
DNA: TGTGCCGCAACGTCGGAGGTTAACACTGAAGCTTTCTTT
CDR3: CAATSEVNTEAFF

J: TRBJ1-2
size: -
D: -
V: TRBV30
DNA: TGTGCCTGGAGTGTACAGGGAGACGGCTATGGCTACACCTTC
CDR3: CAWSVQGDGYGYTF

J: TRBJ2-7
size: -
D: -
V: TRBV6-6
DNA: TGTGCCAGCAGTTACTCGATGCTTGCGGAGCAGTACTTC
CDR3: CASSYSMLAEQYF

J: TRBJ1-3
size: -
D: -
V: TRBV4-1
DNA: TGCGCCAGCAGCCAAGATCTTCGCACCGGGACTTTCTCTGGAAACACCATATATTTT
CDR3: CASSQDLRTGTFSGNTIYF

J: TRBJ2-7
size: once
D: -
V: TRBV7-2
DNA: TGTGCCAGCAGCTTAGACCCTGGAGGGGAGCAGTACTTC
CDR3: CASSLDPGGEQYF

J: TRBJ2-2
size: -
D: TRBD2
V: TRBV5-1
DNA: TGCGCCAGCAGCTTCCCGGGACTAGCGGTACTGAACACCGGGGAGCTGTTTTTT
CDR3: CASSFPGLAVLNTGELFF

J: TRBJ2-3
size: -
D: -
V: TRBV28
DNA: TGTGCCAGCAGTTTACCTCGCGGAGATACGCAGTATTTT
CDR3: CASSLPRGDTQYF

J: TRBJ2-7
size: -
D: TRBD1
V: TRBV19
DNA: TGTGCCAGTATTATAACCGGGACAGGCGCAGACTCCTACGAGCAGTACTTC
CDR3: CASIITGTGADSYEQYF

J: TRBJ1-2
size: few
D: -
V: TRBV27
DNA: TGTGCCAGCAGTTTGGGGCAGCACTATGGCTACACCTTC
CDR3: CASSLGQHYGYTF

J: TRBJ2-2
size: -
D: -
V: TRBV11-2
DNA: TGTGCCAGCAGTTCCACCTTGGGACATGGAAACACCGGGGAGCTGTTTTTT
CDR3: CASSSTLGHGNTGELFF

J: TRBJ2-4
size: -
D: -
V: TRBV5-1
DNA: TGCGCCAGCAGGCTGGAAGACAGGACAAACATTCAGTACTTC
CDR3: CASRLEDRTNIQYF

J: TRBJ1-3
size: -
D: TRBD1
V: TRBV18
DNA: TGTGCCAGCTCACCAGGACAGGGGACATCTGGAAACACCATATATTTT
CDR3: CASSPGQGTSGNTIYF

J: TRBJ1-4
size: -
D: -
V: TRBV6-1
DNA: TGTGCCAGCAGTGAAGTTGGAGGTAATGAAAAACTGTTTTTT
CDR3: CASSEVGGNEKLFF

J: TRBJ1-3
size: -
D: -
V: TRBV3-1/TRBV3-2
DNA: TGTGCCAGCAGCCAAGACCGGAGCTCTGGAAACACCATATATTTT
CDR3: CASSQDRSSGNTIYF